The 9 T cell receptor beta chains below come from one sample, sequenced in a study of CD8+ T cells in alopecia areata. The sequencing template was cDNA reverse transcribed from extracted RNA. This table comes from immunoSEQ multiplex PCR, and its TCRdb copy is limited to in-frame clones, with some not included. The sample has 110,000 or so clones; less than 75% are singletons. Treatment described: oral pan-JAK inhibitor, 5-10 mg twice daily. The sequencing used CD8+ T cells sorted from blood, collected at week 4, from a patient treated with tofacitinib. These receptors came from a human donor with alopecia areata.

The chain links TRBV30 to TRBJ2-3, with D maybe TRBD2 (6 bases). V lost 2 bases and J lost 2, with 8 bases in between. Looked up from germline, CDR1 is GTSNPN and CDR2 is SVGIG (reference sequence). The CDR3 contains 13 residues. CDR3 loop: CAWSTGDTDTQYF. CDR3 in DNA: TGTGCCTGGAGTACGGGGGACACAGATACGCAGTATTTT.

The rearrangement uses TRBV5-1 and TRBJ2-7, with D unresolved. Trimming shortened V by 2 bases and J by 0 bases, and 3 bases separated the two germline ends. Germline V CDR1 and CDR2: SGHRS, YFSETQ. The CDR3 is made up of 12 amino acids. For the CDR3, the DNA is TGCGCCAGCAGCTTCAGCTCCTACGAGCAGTACTTC. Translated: CASSFSSYEQYF.

The CDR3 region has the DNA TGCAGCGGACACAGGGTGGGGGAAGAGACCCAGTACTTC. It yields the protein CSGHRVGEETQYF. The chain combines TRBV29-1 with TRBJ2-5; a possible D gene is TRBD1 (6 bases). The germline V gene has CDR1 SQVTM and CDR2 ANQGSEA. Trimming took off 7 bases at V and 3 bases at J, with 15 bases between the two ends. The CDR3 is 13 residues long. Full variable domain (rest looked up from reference TRBV29-1 and TRBJ2-5): SAVISQKPSRDICQRGTSLTIQCQVDSQVTMMFWYRQQPGQSLTLIATANQGSEATYESGFVIDKFPISRPNLTFSTLTVSNMSPEDSSIYLCSGHRVGEETQYFGPGTRLLVL.

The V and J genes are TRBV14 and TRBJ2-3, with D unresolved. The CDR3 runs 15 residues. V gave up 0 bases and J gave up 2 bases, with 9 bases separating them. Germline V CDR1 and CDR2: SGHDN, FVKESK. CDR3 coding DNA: TGTGCCAGCAGCCAAGAGTTCACCTACACAGATACGCAGTATTTT. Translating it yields CASSQEFTYTDTQYF.

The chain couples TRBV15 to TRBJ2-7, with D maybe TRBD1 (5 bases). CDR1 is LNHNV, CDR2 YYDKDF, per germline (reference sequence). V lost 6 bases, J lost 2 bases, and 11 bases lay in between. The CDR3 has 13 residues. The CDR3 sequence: CATRNGQAYEQYF. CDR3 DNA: TGTGCCACCAGAAACGGACAAGCCTACGAGCAGTACTTC.

CDR3 bases: TGTGCCAGCAGCCAAAGTTATTTGGGGAACGGGGCCAACGTCCTGACTTTC. Protein sequence: CASSQSYLGNGANVLTF. The chain links TRBV7-9 to TRBJ2-6, with D hard to call. CDR3 length equals 17 residues. V gave up 5 bases and J gave up 4 bases, with 18 bases separating them. From germline, CDR1 is SEHNR and CDR2 FQNEAQ (reference sequence).

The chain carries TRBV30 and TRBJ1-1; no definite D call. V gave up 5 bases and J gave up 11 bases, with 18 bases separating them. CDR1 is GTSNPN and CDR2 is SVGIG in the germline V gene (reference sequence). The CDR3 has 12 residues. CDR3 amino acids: CAWFSGSLRAFF. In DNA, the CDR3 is TGTGCCTGGTTCTCAGGCAGCCTTAGGGCTTTCTTT.

The CDR3, as DNA: TGTGCCAGCAGCTACCTGGGGATGGAGGGATCCTACGAGCAGTACTTC. Its protein is CASSYLGMEGSYEQYF. The rearrangement uses TRBV13 and TRBJ2-7; TRBD2 might be the D (6 bases). The V end was cut by 4 bases, the J end by 1 base, with 17 bases between. The CDR3 length is 16 residues. Per the germline V gene, CDR1 is PRHDT and CDR2 is FYEKMQ (reference sequence).

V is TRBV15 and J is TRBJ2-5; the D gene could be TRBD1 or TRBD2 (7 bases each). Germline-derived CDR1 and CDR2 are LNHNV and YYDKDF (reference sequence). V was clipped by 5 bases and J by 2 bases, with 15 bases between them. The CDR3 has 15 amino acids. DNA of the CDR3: TGTGCCACCAGCGGTAGCAGGGGGGGGCAAGAGACCCAGTACTTC. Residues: CATSGSRGGQETQYF.